Listed below are T cell receptor beta chains from one sample, sequenced in a study of control samples from healthy donors and cancer patients. Produced via immunoSEQ multiplex PCR; TCRdb's table is partial and in-frame only. Altogether about 84,000 clones are present, around 92% being singletons, with the ten largest covering 15% to 17%. Sequenced material: blood. These TCRs come from a man aged 25 to 40 in good health. The CDR3 runs from the conserved cysteine through the conserved F or W. Each record gives: CDR3 DNA, CDR3 protein, clone size, CDR3 length, J gene, D gene, V gene. The D gene is left open where the match is weak. Part of the rows lack a size; the others show once, few, many or a class for expanded clones.

TGTGCCAGCAGTTACGGAGGGGGCACGAATTCACCCCTCCACTTT CASSYGGGTNSPLHF - 15 TRBJ1-6 TRBD1 TRBV6-2/TRBV6-3
TGTGCCAGCAGCCCCGGGACTAGCGGGAGGTACGAGCAGTACTTC CASSPGTSGRYEQYF - 15 TRBJ2-7 TRBD2 TRBV6-2/TRBV6-3
TGTGCCAGTCGCCGGGACCCGCGGACAGATACGCAGTATTTT CASRRDPRTDTQYF - 14 TRBJ2-3 - TRBV6-4
TGCGCCAGCAGCCAAGAACAGGGGGCGTTGAGTGGCTACACCTTC CASSQEQGALSGYTF - 15 TRBJ1-2 TRBD1 TRBV4-3
TGTGCCAGCAGCGTAGGGGACAAGAATTCGGGCACCATATATTTT CASSVGDKNSGTIYF - 15 TRBJ1-3 - TRBV9
TGTGCCAGCAGCACAGGGAGTCAGCCCCAGCATTTT CASSTGSQPQHF few 12 TRBJ1-5 - TRBV3-1/TRBV3-2
TGTGCCAGCAGCTTAACAACCCGGGCAGGAGCTAACTATGGCTACACCTTC CASSLTTRAGANYGYTF - 17 TRBJ1-2 - TRBV7-9
TGCGCCAGCAGCTTGACAGGGCCAGATACGCAGTATTTT CASSLTGPDTQYF - 13 TRBJ2-3 - TRBV5-1
TGTGCCTGGAGTGTACTTTGGGGGAAGGATTCACCCCTCCACTTT CAWSVLWGKDSPLHF - 15 TRBJ1-6 - TRBV30
TGTGCCAGCAGTAAGACAGTCCGGGACACCGGGGAGCTGTTTTTT CASSKTVRDTGELFF - 15 TRBJ2-2 - TRBV11-3
TGTGCCAGCAGTTGGTCACAGGGGGGATGGGGTACGCAGTATTTT CASSWSQGGWGTQYF - 15 TRBJ2-3 TRBD1 TRBV6-2/TRBV6-3
TGCGCCAGCAGCTTGGATCCAGGACAGGGCGCCGGGGAGCTGTTTTTT CASSLDPGQGAGELFF - 16 TRBJ2-2 TRBD1 TRBV5-1
TGTGCCACCAGTGATCCGGGGGACAGAACGGGCAATCAGCCCCAGCATTTT CATSDPGDRTGNQPQHF - 17 TRBJ1-5 TRBD1 TRBV24-1
TGTGCCACCAGTGATAATGACAGGGGCGAGCAGTACTTC CATSDNDRGEQYF few 13 TRBJ2-7 TRBD1 TRBV24-1
TGTGCCAGCAGTTTTGCTGGGATTGAGGAAAAACTGTTTTTT CASSFAGIEEKLFF - 14 TRBJ1-4 - TRBV28
TGTGCCAGCAGCTCGTCTGCTGGGGAGCTGTTTTTT CASSSSAGELFF - 12 TRBJ2-2 - TRBV11-3
TGTGCCAGCAGATCCGCGACACCGTATGGCTACACCTTC CASRSATPYGYTF - 13 TRBJ1-2 - TRBV12-3/TRBV12-4
TGTGCCAGCGTCGGGGGAGGAAACACCATATATTTT CASVGGGNTIYF - 12 TRBJ1-3 - TRBV28
TGCGCCAGCAGCTTGGGAGGGGGAGGCGGCTACACCTTC CASSLGGGGGYTF - 13 TRBJ1-2 - TRBV5-1
TGTGCCAGCAGCTTTTGGGGGGACCGCACAGATACGCAGTATTTT CASSFWGDRTDTQYF - 15 TRBJ2-3 - TRBV7-9
TGCGCCAGCAGCCAAGTCGGGGGCGGGGGGATGTCTGAAGCTTTCTTT CASSQVGGGGMSEAFF - 16 TRBJ1-1 - TRBV4-1
TGTGCCAGCAGGAACTCACAGGGGGCGCGGGATACGCAGTATTTT CASRNSQGARDTQYF - 15 TRBJ2-3 TRBD1 TRBV28
TGCGCCAGCAGCTTGTTGGTAGATGAGCAGTTCTTC CASSLLVDEQFF - 12 TRBJ2-1 - TRBV5-1
TGTGCCAGTAGCGAAGGACGGGGTGCTGGGGGCGAATTGTCACCCCTCCACTTT CASSEGRGAGGELSPLHF once 18 TRBJ1-6 - TRBV5-8
TGTGCCTGGAGCCCTCGGAAGGGAACGGCAAACACCATATATTTT CAWSPRKGTANTIYF - 15 TRBJ1-3 - TRBV30
TGTGCCAGCAGCTTGCGGGGGAGGGATACCCGGGAGCTGTTTTTT CASSLRGRDTRELFF - 15 TRBJ2-2 TRBD2 TRBV7-9
TGTGCCAGGCCCCGGGTTAACACTGAAGCTTTCTTT CARPRVNTEAFF - 12 TRBJ1-1 - TRBV7-9
TGTGCCATCAGTGAAGGGGAAGCTAACTATGGCTACACCTTC CAISEGEANYGYTF - 14 TRBJ1-2 - TRBV10-3
TGTGCCAGCAGTTACGACGGGGCCGCGTTGGAAAACATTCAGTACTTC CASSYDGAALENIQYF - 16 TRBJ2-4 - TRBV6-5
TGTGCAAGTCGCTTCGGGGGACAGCCCCAGCATTTT CASRFGGQPQHF once 12 TRBJ1-5 - TRBV12-2
TGTGCCAGCAGTGAAGGCCAGGGCGGGACCGGGGAGCTGTTTTTT CASSEGQGGTGELFF - 15 TRBJ2-2 - TRBV6-4
TGTGCCAGCAGTTTAAGACAGAGGAACACTGAAGCTTTCTTT CASSLRQRNTEAFF - 14 TRBJ1-1 - TRBV28
TGTGCCAGTAGTATGGGGACAGGGGGCGGCTATGGCTACACCTTC CASSMGTGGGYGYTF - 15 TRBJ1-2 TRBD1 TRBV19
TGTGCCAGCAGTTTCGCCCCCGCGGTGGGTGGAAACACCATATATTTT CASSFAPAVGGNTIYF - 16 TRBJ1-3 - TRBV28
TGTGCAAGTCGCTTAGTGTGGGGTTACGAGCAGTACTTC CASRLVWGYEQYF - 13 TRBJ2-7 - TRBV12-2
TGTGCCAGCAGTCTACGTGCTGGGGGCAATCAGCCCCAGCATTTT CASSLRAGGNQPQHF - 15 TRBJ1-5 - TRBV28
TGCGCCAGCAGCCAAGACGTGGGACCCATCCCACCCGGGGAGACCCAGTACTTC CASSQDVGPIPPGETQYF - 18 TRBJ2-5 - TRBV4-1
TGTGCCAGCAGCGTAGGGGGAGGGGGGACCGCTGGAAACACCATATATTTT CASSVGGGGTAGNTIYF - 17 TRBJ1-3 - TRBV9
TGTGCCAGCAGCTCTCAAACGGGCGAGCAGTACTTC CASSSQTGEQYF - 12 TRBJ2-7 - TRBV7-9
TGTGCCAGTAGTATAGATCATCGAGGGGGCCTGGGCACCTTC CASSIDHRGGLGTF large 14 TRBJ1-2 TRBD1 TRBV19
TGTGCCAGTAAACAGGGATATTCACCCCTCCACTTT CASKQGYSPLHF - 12 TRBJ1-6 - TRBV19
TGTGCCAGCAGTTTCTACCAGCGGGGGGCGAGCTCCTACGAGCAGTACTTC CASSFYQRGASSYEQYF - 17 TRBJ2-7 TRBD2 TRBV27
TGTGCCAGCAGCAAAGATCGGGGGACTGAAGCTTTCTTT CASSKDRGTEAFF - 13 TRBJ1-1 - TRBV21-1
TGTGCCAGCAGCTCCGAATCTACAAGCGGGTCCGGGGAGCTGTTTTTT CASSSESTSGSGELFF - 16 TRBJ2-2 - TRBV7-9
TGTGCCAGCGAGTTAAACGTGTTTCTACGCTCCTACAATGAGCAGTTCTTC CASELNVFLRSYNEQFF - 17 TRBJ2-1 - TRBV11-2
TGTGCCAGCAGCCTGGACAGGGCTCGCGGCTACACCTTC CASSLDRARGYTF - 13 TRBJ1-2 TRBD1 TRBV12-3/TRBV12-4
TGCGCCAGCAGTTTAGGTGTGGGGACAGAGGACACCGGGGAGCTGTTTTTT CASSLGVGTEDTGELFF - 17 TRBJ2-2 TRBD1 TRBV5-1
TGTGCCAGTAGGGACAGGGGTCAGCCCCAGCATTTT CASRDRGQPQHF few 12 TRBJ1-5 TRBD1 TRBV19
TGTGCCAGCAGTGAATCCCTAGAACCCTATGGCTACACCTTC CASSESLEPYGYTF - 14 TRBJ1-2 - TRBV25-1